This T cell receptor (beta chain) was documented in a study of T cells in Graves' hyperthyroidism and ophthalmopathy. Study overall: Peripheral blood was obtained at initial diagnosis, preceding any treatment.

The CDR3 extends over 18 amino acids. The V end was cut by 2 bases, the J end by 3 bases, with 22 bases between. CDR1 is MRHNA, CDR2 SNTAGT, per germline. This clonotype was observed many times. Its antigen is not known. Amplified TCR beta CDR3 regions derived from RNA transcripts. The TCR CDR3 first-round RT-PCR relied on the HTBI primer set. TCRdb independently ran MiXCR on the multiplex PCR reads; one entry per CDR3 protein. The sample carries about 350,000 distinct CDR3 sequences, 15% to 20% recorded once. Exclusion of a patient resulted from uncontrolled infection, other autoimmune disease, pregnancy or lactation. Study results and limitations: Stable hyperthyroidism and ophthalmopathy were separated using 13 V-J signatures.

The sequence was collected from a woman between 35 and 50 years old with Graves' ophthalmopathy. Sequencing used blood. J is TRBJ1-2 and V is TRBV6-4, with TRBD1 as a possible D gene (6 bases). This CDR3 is CASSDLTYRIRTDYGYTF. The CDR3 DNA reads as TGTGCCAGCAGTGACCTAACCTACCGGATAAGGACAGACTATGGCTACACCTTC.